These 27 T cell receptor beta chains came from one sample sequenced in a study of blood T cells in healthy people across ages. The authors ran a second PCR of about 7 to 11 cycles using a sample-barcoded 5' primer and a J-beta primer mix. A single record per CDR3 protein comes from TCRdb applying MiXCR to the 5' RACE reads. The data show just over 800,000 distinct CDR3 sequences, roughly 60% seen once. Sequenced sample: blood. The receptors here all came from a man aged 30-40 years in good health.

The CDR3 region is CASGAHWGDEQFF. The CDR3 nucleotides read TGTGCTAGTGGTGCCCATTGGGGCGATGAGCAGTTCTTC. This chain joins TRBV12-5 and TRBJ2-1; TRBD1 is a possible D gene (5 bases). The CDR3 totals 13 residues. Trimming removed 5 bases from V and 8 bases from J, with 13 bases in between. Germline CDR1 and CDR2: LGHNT and FRNRAP.

Here the CDR3 DNA reads TGTGCCAGCAGAGGACTAGCGGGGGTCCAAGAGACCCAGTACTTC. Encoded protein: CASRGLAGVQETQYF. The genes are TRBV2 and TRBJ2-5; 13 bases line up with TRBD2. Trimming took 6 bases from V and 1 from J; bases not matched to a gene: 2. Germline values: CDR1 SNHLY, CDR2 FYNNEI. CDR3 size: 15 residues.

This chain joins TRBV7-3 and TRBJ2-1, with TRBD2 identical over 10 bases. The CDR3 runs 15 residues. J gave up 5 bases and V 5 bases, and 6 bases lay outside the gene matches. Germline V gene data show CDR1 as SGHTA and CDR2 as FQGTGA. CDR3 in DNA: TGTGCCAGCAGCCCGACTAGCGGGTCAGACAATGAGCAGTTCTTC. This encodes CASSPTSGSDNEQFF.

The chain couples TRBV6-1 to TRBJ2-1; D is unclear. The CDR3 is 12 amino acids. The ends were cut back, 1 base at V and 10 bases at J, with 8 bases in the middle. Germline loops: CDR1 MNHNS, CDR2 SASEGT. Here the CDR3 reads CASSEVEGEQFF. The CDR3 DNA reads TGTGCCAGCAGTGAAGTGGAAGGGGAGCAGTTCTTC.

As regards this clonotype: With a much larger clone just one base away, this may be a read error. This rearrangement joins TRBV5-6 to TRBJ2-2; unclear D gene. This CDR3 contains 12 residues. Trimming took off 1 base at V and 6 bases at J, with 4 bases between the two ends. CDR1 and CDR2 (germline): SGHDT, YYEEEE. In nucleotides, the CDR3 is TGTGCCAGCAGCTTGTGGTCCGGGGAGCTGTTTTTT. This translates into CASSLWSGELFF.

The count of this clonotype is one. A single base separates this from a much larger clone, so it may be a read error. V and J are TRBV7-2 and TRBJ2-2; either TRBD1 or TRBD2 may supply D (5 bases each). V was clipped by 5 bases and J by 4 bases, with 17 bases between them. This CDR3 is built from 16 residues. Germline V gene data show CDR1 as SGHTA and CDR2 as FQGNSA. CDR3 sequence reads: CASSPGEGYSTGELFF. The CDR3 bases are TGTGCCAGCAGCCCCGGTGAGGGGTACAGCACCGGGGAGCTGTTTTTT.

The chain carries TRBV28 and TRBJ2-7, with 9 positions matching TRBD1. Germline V lookup: CDR1 MDHEN, CDR2 SYDVKM. CDR3 length: 13 residues. The V and J ends lost 2 bases and 7 bases, in that order; junction bases with no gene match: 3. CDR3 in DNA: TGTGCCAGCAGTTTAAACAGGGGGCGGGAGCAGTACTTC. It specifies CASSLNRGREQYF.

The chain carries TRBV12-3 or TRBV12-4 and TRBJ2-1, with D maybe TRBD1 (6 bases). V lost 0 bases, J lost 8 bases, and 11 bases lay in between. The CDR3 is made up of 14 amino acids. The CDR3 bases are TGTGCCAGCAGTTTAGCGCAGGGGCACCATGAGCAGTTCTTC. Protein sequence: CASSLAQGHHEQFF.

This clonotype was detected a few times. The chain links TRBV28 to TRBJ2-1; 8 bases agree with TRBD2. The CDR3 sequence is 13 residues long. Trimming at V came to 8 bases and at J to 9 bases, leaving 9 bases not matched to a gene. The germline V gene encodes CDR1 MDHEN and CDR2 SYDVKM. The CDR3 region has the DNA TGTGCCAGCCTGCTCGGGGGGGTGGGTGAGCAGTTCTTC. It yields the protein CASLLGGVGEQFF.

This chain uses TRBV11-2 with TRBJ2-1, with 9 bases fitting TRBD1. Trimming took 5 bases from V and 7 from J; bases not matched to a gene: 9. Germline lookup yields CDR1 SGHAT and CDR2 FQNNGV. The CDR3 spans 15 residues. CDR3 sequence reads: CASSPRTGAGNEQFF. For the CDR3, the DNA is TGTGCCAGCAGCCCACGGACAGGGGCGGGGAATGAGCAGTTCTTC.

J is TRBJ2-1 and V is TRBV29-1, with 8 bases that match TRBD1. The CDR3 is made up of 16 amino acids. V lost 3 bases and J lost 8; bases outside the gene matches: 15. Per the germline V gene, CDR1 is SQVTM and CDR2 is ANQGSEA. For the CDR3, the DNA is TGCAGCGTTGAGGATGAAGAAAGGACAGGGTGGGATGAGCAGTTCTTC. Its protein is CSVEDEERTGWDEQFF.

The CDR3 sequence is CSVARQGAGANVLTF. CDR3 nucleotide sequence: TGCAGCGTTGCCCGACAGGGGGCTGGGGCCAACGTCCTGACTTTC. The chain links TRBV29-1 to TRBJ2-6; 9 positions agree with TRBD1. Germline V gene lookup returns CDR1 SQVTM and CDR2 ANQGSEA. The CDR3 is 15 residues long. J gave up 2 bases and V 4 bases, and 3 bases lay outside the gene matches.

The V and J genes are TRBV3-1 and TRBJ2-5; D is possibly TRBD2 (5 bases). V was clipped by 1 base and J by 11 bases, with 14 bases between them. Germline CDR1 reads LGHDT; CDR2 reads YNNKEL (reference sequence). The CDR3 has 13 amino acids. The CDR3 loop reads CASSQVPGLEQYF. CDR3 bases: TGTGCCAGCAGCCAAGTCCCCGGACTTGAGCAGTACTTC.

This chain connects TRBV30 to TRBJ1-1; no definite D call. Trimming pared 4 bases from V and 5 bases from J, leaving 11 bases between. In germline, CDR1 is GTSNPN, CDR2 SVGIG (reference sequence). The CDR3 is 12 residues long. The CDR3: CAWTNSRTEAFF. The CDR3 DNA reads as TGTGCCTGGACAAACAGCCGAACTGAAGCTTTCTTT.

This clonotype was seen repeatedly, ten times or more. V usage is TRBV7-2 and J usage is TRBJ2-1; TRBD1 is a possible D gene (6 bases). CDR3 length: 14 amino acids. Trimming stripped 2 bases from V and 10 bases from J, with 15 bases between. Germline-derived CDR1 and CDR2 are SGHTA and FQGNSA. The CDR3 reads CASSLNRDSGEQFF. Written as DNA, the CDR3 is TGTGCCAGCAGCTTAAACAGGGATTCTGGGGAGCAGTTCTTC.

The chain employs TRBV4-3 and TRBJ2-3; 8 bases are shared with TRBD1. The CDR3 has 14 amino acids. Trimming cost V 1 base and J 10 bases; bases outside gene matches: 7. In germline, CDR1 is LGHNA, CDR2 YSLEER. The CDR3 reads CASSQVTPGQAQYF. The CDR3 bases are TGCGCCAGCAGCCAAGTTACTCCGGGACAGGCGCAGTATTTT.

The rearrangement joins TRBV9 to TRBJ2-3, with 9 bases fitting TRBD1. Germline CDR1 reads SGDLS; CDR2 reads YYNGEE. The trim removed 0 bases at V and 6 bases at J, leaving 8 bases unmatched. CDR3 length equals 16 residues. CDR3 bases: TGTGCCAGCAGCGTAGACACAGGGGGCCCGCCCGATACGCAGTATTTT. Amino acid sequence: CASSVDTGGPPDTQYF.

The count of this clonotype is one. This sequence joins TRBV4-2 and TRBJ1-4, with TRBD1 as a possible D gene (6 bases). CDR1 and CDR2 (germline): LGHNA, YNFKEQ. Trimming removed 1 base from V and 8 bases from J, with 14 bases in between. This CDR3 spans 15 amino acids. The CDR3 loop is CASSQVTGFGEKLFF. The CDR3 DNA reads TGTGCCAGCAGCCAAGTTACAGGGTTCGGCGAAAAACTGTTTTTT.

CDR3 protein: CASSIGQGHTDTQYF. The CDR3 bases are TGTGCCAGCAGCATAGGACAGGGTCATACAGATACGCAGTATTTT. The chain has TRBV7-6 and TRBJ2-3; TRBD1 matches at 8 bases. The V and J ends lost 5 bases and 3 bases, in that order; junction bases with no gene match: 7. CDR3 length: 15 residues. Germline V gene lookup returns CDR1 SGHVS and CDR2 FNYEAQ.

The J gene is TRBJ2-3, the V gene TRBV28; 9 nucleotides agree with TRBD1. Germline values: CDR1 MDHEN, CDR2 SYDVKM. CDR3 length: 16 residues. J was trimmed by 3 bases and V by 1 base; bases with no gene match: 5. The CDR3 DNA reads TGTGCCAGCAGTTTATCAACGGGACAGGGTACAGATACGCAGTATTTT. It codes for CASSLSTGQGTDTQYF. The full variable domain, in which reference TRBV28 and TRBJ2-3 provide the parts outside the CDR3, is DVKVTQSSRYLVKRTGEKVFLECVQDMDHENMFWYRQDPGLGLRLIYFSYDVKMKEKGDIPEGYSVSREKKERFSLILESASTNQTSMYLCASSLSTGQGTDTQYFGPGTRLTVL.

The table lists this clonotype with a few counts. The V and J genes are TRBV5-1 and TRBJ2-1; maybe TRBD2 (6 bases). Germline-derived CDR1 and CDR2 are SGHRS and YFSETQ. Trimming removed 4 bases at V and 6 bases at J, with 17 bases between. This CDR3 comprises 15 residues. The CDR3 loop reads CASSPAGFGGNEQFF. CDR3 DNA sequence: TGCGCCAGCAGCCCCGCGGGGTTCGGGGGCAATGAGCAGTTCTTC.

The gene calls are TRBV5-1 and TRBJ2-1, with TRBD2 identical over 7 bases. This CDR3 region has 13 residues. Looked up from germline, CDR1 is SGHRS and CDR2 is YFSETQ. The V segment lost 4 bases and the J segment 12 bases; nucleotides outside the gene matches: 10. The CDR3 loop is CASSAMGGDRQFF. CDR3 DNA sequence: TGCGCCAGCAGCGCCATGGGGGGGGATAGGCAGTTCTTC. Full variable domain (outside the CDR3, taken from reference TRBV5-1 and TRBJ2-1): KAGVTQTPRYLIKTRGQQVTLSCSPISGHRSVSWYQQTPGQGLQFLFEYFSETQRNKGNFPGRFSGRQFSNSRSEMNVSTLELGDSALYLCASSAMGGDRQFFGPGTRLTVL.

This chain joins TRBV7-2 and TRBJ2-5; TRBD2 agrees at 8 bases. Trimming took 1 base from V and 3 from J; bases not matched to a gene: 1. The germline gives CDR1 SGHTA, CDR2 FQGNSA. The CDR3 covers 14 residues. CDR3 nucleotide sequence: TGTGCCAGCAGCTTAGGAGCGGGGGAAGAGACCCAGTACTTC. Amino acid sequence: CASSLGAGEETQYF. Complete variable domain (other parts from reference TRBV7-2 and TRBJ2-5): GAGVSQSPSNKVTEKGKDVELRCDPISGHTALYWYRQSLGQGLEFLIYFQGNSAPDKSGLPSDRFSAERTGGSVSTLTIQRTQQEDSAVYLCASSLGAGEETQYFGPGTRLLVL.

This clonotype was counted a few times. The chain couples TRBV27 to TRBJ2-1; TRBD1 matches 9 bases. The CDR3 covers 14 residues. V shed 4 bases and J 8 bases; nucleotides not matched to a gene: 6. Germline assignment: CDR1 MNHEY and CDR2 SMNVEV (reference sequence). This CDR3 reads CASSSNRGHDEQFF. The CDR3 bases are TGTGCCAGCAGTTCTAACAGGGGGCATGATGAGCAGTTCTTC.

For the CDR3, the DNA is TGTGCCAGCAGTACAATAAGACTAGCGGGGGGCAATGAGCAGTACTTC. This gives the protein CASSTIRLAGGNEQYF. The genes are TRBV28 and TRBJ2-5, with 13 bases fitting TRBD2. The ends lost 5 bases at V and 11 bases at J; junction bases unmatched: 14. This CDR3 contains 16 residues. CDR1 MDHEN and CDR2 SYDVKM come from the germline V gene. The full variable domain, in which reference TRBV28 and TRBJ2-5 provide the parts outside the CDR3, is DVKVTQSSRYLVKRTGEKVFLECVQDMDHENMFWYRQDPGLGLRLIYFSYDVKMKEKGDIPEGYSVSREKKERFSLILESASTNQTSMYLCASSTIRLAGGNEQYFGPGTRLLVL.

The rearrangement joins TRBV4-3 to TRBJ1-5; 9 positions agree with TRBD1. J was trimmed by 3 bases and V by 1 base; bases with no gene match: 1. Germline CDR1 LGHNA, CDR2 YSLEER. CDR3 length: 15 amino acids. CDR3 region: CASSQGDRVNQPQHF. CDR3 nucleotides: TGCGCCAGCAGCCAAGGGGACAGGGTCAATCAGCCCCAGCATTTT.

The V call is TRBV9, the J call TRBJ2-1; D remains unclear. Trimming cost V 0 bases and J 2 bases, with 9 bases left between them. Germline values: CDR1 SGDLS, CDR2 YYNGEE. This CDR3 spans 15 amino acids. CDR3 DNA sequence: TGTGCCAGCAGCGTAGATTACCTCACCTACAATGAGCAGTTCTTC. The encoded protein is CASSVDYLTYNEQFF.